This passage covers 8 T cell receptor beta chains from one sample sequenced in a study of shared clonotypes between healthy human individuals. Naivety among CD8 cells was defined by CD45RO negativity and positive CCR7 selection, thereby excluding terminally differentiated effector memory CD45RA+ cells. Clones were read by immunoSEQ multiplex PCR, and TCRdb kept only the in-frame ones, dropping some. The sample includes about 590,000 clones, nearly 97% of them seen just once. Input material: naive CD8+ T cells sorted from blood. These receptors originate from a woman in her 30s in good health.

The chain joins TRBV27 to TRBJ2-3, with TRBD2 identical over 7 bases. The germline gives CDR1 MNHEY, CDR2 SMNVEV (reference sequence). This CDR3 comprises 16 residues. V dropped 0 bases and J dropped 3; count of bases not matched to a gene: 6. The CDR3 nucleotides are TGTGCCAGCAGTTTATCGGCACTAGCGTGGACAGATACGCAGTATTTT. Amino acid sequence: CASSLSALAWTDTQYF.

The chain links TRBV5-4 to TRBJ2-7, with a tentative D call TRBD1 (6 bases). Germline lookup yields CDR1 SGHNT and CDR2 YYREEE (reference sequence). V shed 5 bases and J shed 3 bases, with 9 bases lying between them. CDR3 length: 12 residues. Here the CDR3 reads CASSEGGYEQYF. For the CDR3, the DNA is TGTGCCAGCAGTGAAGGGGGCTACGAGCAGTACTTC.

V usage is TRBV5-1 and J usage is TRBJ1-2; no clear D. The V end lost 0 bases, the J end lost 5 bases, and 17 bases lay between the germline ends. The CDR3 covers 16 residues. Germline V CDR1 and CDR2: SGHRS, YFSETQ. The CDR3 DNA is TGCGCCAGCAGCTTGGACCGGAGCAGCTATCAGTATGGCTACACCTTC. It specifies CASSLDRSSYQYGYTF.

J is TRBJ1-5 and V is TRBV2; D is uncertain. Germline V lookup: CDR1 SNHLY, CDR2 FYNNEI. V was pared by 0 bases and J by 5 bases, with 11 bases between. The CDR3 is 15 amino acids. CDR3 loop: CASSEAEDGHQPQHF. CDR3 coding DNA: TGTGCCAGCAGTGAAGCCGAGGACGGACATCAGCCCCAGCATTTT.

The genes are TRBV28 and TRBJ1-1; tentatively, D is TRBD1 (5 bases). V was clipped by 7 bases and J by 1 base, with 13 bases between them. The CDR3 has 14 amino acids. Germline CDR1 reads MDHEN; CDR2 reads SYDVKM. CDR3: CASNQGARNTEAFF. For the CDR3, the DNA is TGTGCCAGCAACCAGGGCGCCAGGAACACTGAAGCTTTCTTT.

The table lists this clone with a count of one. The chain carries TRBV14 and TRBJ2-6; 7 bases agree with TRBD1. J lost 12 bases, V lost 5 bases, and 7 bases had no gene match. Per germline, CDR1 SGHDN and CDR2 FVKESK. The CDR3 runs 13 residues. The CDR3 DNA reads as TGTGCCAGCAGCTCTCGACAGGGCATCGTCCTGACTTTC. Protein product: CASSSRQGIVLTF.

The chain combines TRBV7-4 with TRBJ2-7; D is unresolved. Germline lookup yields CDR1 SGHVT and CDR2 SQSDAQ. The CDR3 sequence is 13 residues long. Trimming pared 5 bases from V and 3 bases from J, leaving 11 bases between. The DNA for the CDR3 is TGTGCCAGCAGCGTAAGGATTTTCTACGAGCAGTACTTC. Its translation: CASSVRIFYEQYF.

CDR3 in DNA: TGTGCCAGCAGTTATCCCTCCGGGACAGATCCCGCCGGGGAGCTGTTTTTT. Protein: CASSYPSGTDPAGELFF. V and J are TRBV6-7 and TRBJ2-2, with 7 bases fitting TRBD1. TRBV6-7 is marked as an open reading frame, function uncertain. With V trimmed by 3 bases and J by 6 bases, 13 bases remained unmatched. The CDR3 covers 17 residues.